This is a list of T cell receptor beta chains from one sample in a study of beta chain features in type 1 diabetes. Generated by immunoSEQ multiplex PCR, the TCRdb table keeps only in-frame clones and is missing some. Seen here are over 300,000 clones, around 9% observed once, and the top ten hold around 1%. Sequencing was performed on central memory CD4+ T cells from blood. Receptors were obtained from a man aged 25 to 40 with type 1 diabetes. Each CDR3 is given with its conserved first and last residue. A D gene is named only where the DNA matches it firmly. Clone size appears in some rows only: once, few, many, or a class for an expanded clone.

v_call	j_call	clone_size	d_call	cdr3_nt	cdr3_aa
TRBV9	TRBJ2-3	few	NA	TGTGCCAGCAGCGTAGTGGGGGGGGCCTCAGATACGCAGTATTTT	CASSVVGGASDTQYF
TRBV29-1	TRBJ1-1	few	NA	TGCAGCGTAACGCGTTTGAACACTGAAGCTTTCTTT	CSVTRLNTEAFF
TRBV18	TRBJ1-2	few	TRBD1	TGTGCCAGCGCCGGGACAGGGGGCTCCAGCTATGGCTACACCTTC	CASAGTGGSSYGYTF
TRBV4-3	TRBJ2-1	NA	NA	TGCGCCAGCAGCCAAGTTTCGGCGGGACGGACTCTTGGAGAGCAGTTCTTC	CASSQVSAGRTLGEQFF
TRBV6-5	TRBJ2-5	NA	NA	TGTGCCAGCAGAGCCGGGAGCGAAGAGACCCAGTACTTC	CASRAGSEETQYF
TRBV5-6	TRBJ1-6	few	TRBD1	TGTGCCAGCAGCTGGACAGGGGTAAATTCACCCCTCCACTTT	CASSWTGVNSPLHF
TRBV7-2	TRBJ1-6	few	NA	TGTGCCAGCAGCCGAACCGGGCAGAGAAGCAGATCACCCCTCCACTTT	CASSRTGQRSRSPLHF
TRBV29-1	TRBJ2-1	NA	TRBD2	TGCAGCGTTCTATTGATAGCGGGGACTAATGAGCAGTTCTTC	CSVLLIAGTNEQFF
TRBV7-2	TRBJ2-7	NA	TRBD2	TGTGCCAGTGGGACTAGCGGGGCTCTCCCGTACTTC	CASGTSGALPYF
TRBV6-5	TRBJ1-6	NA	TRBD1	TGTGCCAGCACCGCGTCGGGACAGAATAATTCACCCCTCCACTTT	CASTASGQNNSPLHF
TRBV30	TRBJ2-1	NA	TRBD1	TGTGCCTGGAGTTTTCAGGGGGAAAGTGGGTTTAGGGATGAGCAGTTCTTC	CAWSFQGESGFRDEQFF
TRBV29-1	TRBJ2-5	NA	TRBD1	TGCAGCGTTCGTGGACAGGACCAAGAGACCCAGTACTTC	CSVRGQDQETQYF
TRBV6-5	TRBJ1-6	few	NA	TGTGCCAGCAGGACCGATGACATCGGATTTTCACCCCTCCACTTT	CASRTDDIGFSPLHF
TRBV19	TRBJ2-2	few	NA	TGTGCCAGTAGTATCGGGGCGGGCAGCTCTACCGGGGAGCTGTTTTTT	CASSIGAGSSTGELFF
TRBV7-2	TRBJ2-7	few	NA	TGTGCCAGCAGCTTAGAGTGGCAGACCTACGAGCAGTACTTC	CASSLEWQTYEQYF
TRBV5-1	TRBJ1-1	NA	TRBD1	TGCGCCAGCAGCTTGGGGGACGGGACAGGAGATGAAGCTTTCTTT	CASSLGDGTGDEAFF
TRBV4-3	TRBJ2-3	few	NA	TGCGCCAGCAGCCAAGAAGGGCAGCGAACAGATACGCAGTATTTT	CASSQEGQRTDTQYF
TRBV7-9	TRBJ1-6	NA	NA	TGTGCCAGCAGCTTAGAGTTCGGAGACTGGCTCCACTTT	CASSLEFGDWLHF
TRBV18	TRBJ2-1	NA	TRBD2	TGTGCCAGCTCACCGGGACTAGCGGGGCGGGATGAGCAGTTCTTC	CASSPGLAGRDEQFF
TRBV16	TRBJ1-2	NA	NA	TGTGCCAGCAGCCCAATCAGCGGGGGGCTGCGTTGGAGTGGCTACACCTTC	CASSPISGGLRWSGYTF
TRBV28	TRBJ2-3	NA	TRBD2	TGTGCCAGCAGTATCACTAGCGCCACAGATACGCAGTATTTT	CASSITSATDTQYF
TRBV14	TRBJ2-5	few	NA	TGTGCCAGCAGTCGGACATCCCGGGAGACCCAGTACTTC	CASSRTSRETQYF
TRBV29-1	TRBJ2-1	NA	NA	TGCAGCGTTGATCGGCAGGGGCTTTGGCATGAGCAGTTCTTC	CSVDRQGLWHEQFF
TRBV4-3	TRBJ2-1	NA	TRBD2	TGCGCCAGCAGCCAACTACTAGCGGGGGGCTACAATGAGCAGTTCTTC	CASSQLLAGGYNEQFF
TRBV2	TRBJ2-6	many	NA	TGTGCCAGCAGTGAAGGTGGGGCCAACGTCCTGACTTTC	CASSEGGANVLTF
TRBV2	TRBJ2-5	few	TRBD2	TGTGCCAGCAGTGATGGACTAGCGGGGACAGAGGGGACCCAGTACTTC	CASSDGLAGTEGTQYF
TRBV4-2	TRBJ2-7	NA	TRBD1	TGTGCCAGCAGCCGAGGGACAGACTCCTACGAGCAGTACTTC	CASSRGTDSYEQYF
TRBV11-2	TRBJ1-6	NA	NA	TGTGCCAGCAGCTTAAACACGAATTCACCCCTCCACTTT	CASSLNTNSPLHF
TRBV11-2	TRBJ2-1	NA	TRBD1	TGTGCCAGCATGGACAGGACCCGTCGAAATGAGCAGTTCTTC	CASMDRTRRNEQFF
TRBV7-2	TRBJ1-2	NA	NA	TGTGCCAGCAGCTTAGTAGGTTATGGCTACACCTTC	CASSLVGYGYTF
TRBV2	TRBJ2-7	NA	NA	TGTGCCAGTGCCCGGGACTTCTCCTACGAGCAGTACTTC	CASARDFSYEQYF
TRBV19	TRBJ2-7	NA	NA	TGTGCCAGTAGTAGTCAGGGATACGAGCAGTACTTC	CASSSQGYEQYF
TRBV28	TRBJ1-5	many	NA	TGTGCCAGCAGTTCTTTTGCCAGACAGGTCGGTTTT	CASSSFARQVGF
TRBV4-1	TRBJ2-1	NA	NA	TGCGCCAGCAGCCAAAATTCGGACGGTACGAAGCAGTTCTTC	CASSQNSDGTKQFF
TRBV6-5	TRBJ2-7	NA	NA	TGTGCCAGCAGCCCTGACCCGACCTACGAGCAGTACTTC	CASSPDPTYEQYF
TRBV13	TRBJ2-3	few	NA	TGTGCCAGCAGCTTAGGGCCGCCCACAGATACGCAGTATTTT	CASSLGPPTDTQYF
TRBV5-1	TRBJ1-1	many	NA	TGCGCCAGCAGCCTATACACGGCAAACACTGAAGCTTTCTTT	CASSLYTANTEAFF
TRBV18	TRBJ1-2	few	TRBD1	TGTGCCAGCTCATCGTCAAACCGGGACAGGGATGGCTACACCTTC	CASSSSNRDRDGYTF
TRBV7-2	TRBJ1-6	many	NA	TGTGCCAGCAGTACTGACTGGTCACCCCTCCACTTT	CASSTDWSPLHF
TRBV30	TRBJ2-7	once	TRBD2	TGTGCCGGGGTCCCCCCCAGCGGGACTCCCGGCTCCTACGAGCAGTACTTC	CAGVPPSGTPGSYEQYF
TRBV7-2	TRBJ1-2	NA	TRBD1	TGTGCCAGCAGCTCCGAACAGGGGGCGCTTGGCTACACCTTC	CASSSEQGALGYTF
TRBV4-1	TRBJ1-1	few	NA	TGCGCCAGCAGCCCGGACAGAGGGGGTAACACTGAAGCTTTCTTT	CASSPDRGGNTEAFF
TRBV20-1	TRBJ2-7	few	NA	TGCAGTGCCAAGATTGGCTACGAGCAGTACTTC	CSAKIGYEQYF